This T cell receptor (beta chain) comes out of a study of cytomegalovirus exposure and HLA in healthy donors. Unrecorded immune exposures were likely, despite nominal health at sampling. From germline, CDR1 is MNHNS and CDR2 SASEGT. Trimming removed 0 bases at V and 0 bases at J, with 12 bases between. The CDR3 is 17 residues long. PCR employed 60 Vbeta and 13 Jbeta primers. Profiled with immunoSEQ multiplex PCR; TCRdb holds only in-frame clones, not every one. Among 95,000 to 150,000 clones listed, around 75% were seen once. Notes on this clone: Its specificity is unknown.

Findings and caveats of the study: Common viral pathogens seemed to be connected with several of the most significant clusters, according to a later analysis.

The receptor was isolated from a woman in her 40s in good health and CMV-seropositive. The V call is TRBV6-1, the J call TRBJ1-3, with a weak D call TRBD1 (5 bases). The specimen sequenced was PBMCs. In DNA form, the CDR3 reads TGTGCCAGCAGTGAAGCGCTTCCACAGGTCTCTGGAAACACCATATATTTT. It specifies CASSEALPQVSGNTIYF.